This TCR beta chain was sequenced during a study of vaccination and CD4 T cells after COVID-19. Looking at the study overall: Post-COVID draws came a median approximately 94 days after diagnosis (range 35 to 161).

Specified time point: late sampling 161 to 241 days after vaccination in three convalescent patients. Treatment described: 10-day PBMC culture with coronavirus spike peptide pools or control peptides (ViraFEST assay). Peptide pools at 9.5 to 10 ug/ml, together with approximately 10 IU/ml IL-2, were added to cultures of approximately 1.9 million PBMCs per well. About this clonotype itself: Its target is not known.

Researchers used the Oncomine TCR Beta short-read assay to sequence DNA from cultured CD4+ T cells. Genomic DNA was taken out of cultured CD4+ T cells by extraction. TCRdb re-called the PCR reads with MiXCR, one entry per CDR3 protein. The table lists about 22,000 distinct CDR3 sequences, over 25% of them singletons, with 9.5% to 12% in the top ten. General study results and limits: In convalescent patients, 304 of 307 vaccine-specific clones were spike mono-reactive.

The specimen comprised CD4+ T cells from blood, cultured in vitro, sampled about 7 months after SARS-CoV-2 vaccination. The receptor's source is a human donor who had recovered from COVID-19.

The CDR3 loop is CASRRGYFSGEQYF. The CDR3 region has the DNA TGTGCCAGCAGGCGAGGGTATTTCTCCGGGGAGCAGTACTTC. The gene calls are TRBV6-1 and TRBJ2-7; TRBD2 might be the D (5 bases). The CDR3 length is 14 residues. Trimming shortened V by 6 bases and J by 7 bases, and 19 bases separated the two germline ends. Germline CDR1 MNHNS, CDR2 SASEGT.